The TCR beta chain described here comes from a study of cytomegalovirus exposure and HLA in healthy donors. Study outcomes and limitations: Later analysis demonstrated an association between a missense DCLRE1C variant and TCR beta V- and J-gene trimming. Per a later analysis, HLA-associated TCR beta chains showed more clonal expansion than other, equally common TCR beta chains.

13 Jbeta primers and 60 Vbeta primers were used for the PCR. Here immunoSEQ multiplex PCR was the method, and the copy in TCRdb shows in-frame clones only, minus some. The sample shows approximately 190,000 clones, around four fifths of them seen only once. On this clone itself: Its antigen remains unknown.

The origin of this receptor is a woman between 50 and 59 years old in good health and CMV-seropositive. Specimen: PBMCs.

The CDR3 bases are TGCGCCAGCAGCTTGGCCGGACAGGGAGGTCAGCCCCAGCATTTT. Translated: CASSLAGQGGQPQHF. The rearrangement links TRBV5-1 to TRBJ1-5; 8 bases agree with TRBD1. The ends lost 0 bases at V and 6 bases at J; junction bases unmatched: 5. CDR1 and CDR2 (germline): SGHRS, YFSETQ. The CDR3 is made up of 15 amino acids.